Shown below are 30 T cell receptor beta chains from a single sample sequenced in a study of blood T cell repertoires in COVID-19. The assay was immunoSEQ multiplex PCR, and TCRdb's table has in-frame clones only and misses some. The profile covers around 56,000 clones, with roughly 80% appearing a single time and 14% taken by the ten largest. Specimen: peripheral blood. These receptors all come from a woman in her seventies with acute or convalescent COVID-19.

The chain joins TRBV18 to TRBJ1-5, with D perhaps matching TRBD1 (6 bases). Germline lookup yields CDR1 KGHSH and CDR2 LQKENI. CDR3 length equals 18 residues. V was pared by 3 bases and J by 7 bases, with 25 bases between. The CDR3 spells CASSPSVPPFSGTQPQHF. The CDR3 DNA follows: TGTGCCAGCTCACCCTCCGTTCCCCCATTCTCGGGGACACAGCCCCAGCATTTT.

The V gene is TRBV7-9, the J gene TRBJ2-2; tentative D call: TRBD2 (6 bases). V was pared by 10 bases and J by 6 bases, with 18 bases between. This CDR3 comprises 14 residues. CDR1 and CDR2 (germline): SEHNR, FQNEAQ (reference sequence). CDR3 sequence: CATPWREAPGELFF. CDR3 coding DNA: TGTGCCACCCCTTGGAGGGAAGCGCCCGGGGAGCTGTTTTTT. Full variable domain (rest looked up from reference TRBV7-9 and TRBJ2-2): DTGVSQNPRHKITKRGQNVTFRCDPISEHNRLYWYRQTLGQGPEFLTYFQNEAQLEKSRLLSDRFSAERPKGSFSTLEIQRTEQGDSAMYLCATPWREAPGELFFGEGSRLTVL.

This clone has only one observation. CDR3 amino acids: CASSSAEGGGAYEQYF. Here the CDR3 DNA reads TGCGCCAGCAGCTCCGCCGAGGGCGGGGGGGCCTACGAGCAGTACTTC. This chain joins TRBV5-1 and TRBJ2-7, with 9 bases aligning to TRBD2. This CDR3 is built from 16 residues. Unmatched junction bases numbered 9, after V lost 3 bases and J lost 2 bases. Germline V gene data show CDR1 as SGHRS and CDR2 as YFSETQ.

Only a few counts were recorded for this clone. V and J are TRBV4-2 and TRBJ1-2, with 9 bases identical to TRBD1. Trimming took 0 bases from V and 5 from J; bases not matched to a gene: 1. Germline CDR1 is LGHNA and CDR2 is YNFKEQ. The CDR3 is 14 amino acids. CDR3 sequence reads: CASSQDGQGYGYTF. The CDR3 DNA sequence: TGTGCCAGCAGCCAAGATGGACAGGGGTATGGCTACACCTTC.

The rearrangement uses TRBV5-1 and TRBJ2-1, with TRBD2 matching 11 bases. This CDR3 is 17 amino acids long. V lost 1 base, J lost 7 bases, and 10 bases stayed unmatched. Germline CDR1 SGHRS, CDR2 YFSETQ. CDR3 coding DNA: TGCGCCAGCAGCTTGCGGCTAATAGCGGGGGGGGCAAATGAGCAGTTCTTC. Translated, it gives CASSLRLIAGGANEQFF. The full variable domain, its missing parts supplied by reference TRBV5-1 and TRBJ2-1, is KAGVTQTPRYLIKTRGQQVTLSCSPISGHRSVSWYQQTPGQGLQFLFEYFSETQRNKGNFPGRFSGRQFSNSRSEMNVSTLELGDSALYLCASSLRLIAGGANEQFFGPGTRLTVL.

This clone turned up a few times. The chain combines TRBV2 with TRBJ1-5; no clear D. Trimming took 4 bases from V and 5 from J, leaving 12 bases between them. The CDR3 totals 14 residues. Germline CDR1 reads SNHLY; CDR2 reads FYNNEI. CDR3 residues: CASSVTSTHQPQHF. Written as DNA, the CDR3 is TGTGCCAGCAGTGTTACTTCTACTCATCAGCCCCAGCATTTT.

The rearrangement joins TRBV2 to TRBJ1-5; 8 nucleotides line up with TRBD1. Trimming at V came to 8 bases and at J to 6 bases, leaving 6 bases not matched to a gene. The CDR3 runs 13 residues. The germline V gene encodes CDR1 SNHLY and CDR2 FYNNEI. The CDR3 nucleotides are TGTGCCAGCGAGGACAGGGATTTTCAGCCCCAGCATTTT. This gives the protein CASEDRDFQPQHF.

The chain couples TRBV4-1 to TRBJ1-6; 7 bases line up with TRBD1. This CDR3 has 16 amino acids. The germline V gene encodes CDR1 MGHRA and CDR2 YSYEKL. V lost 5 bases, J lost 5 bases, and 9 bases stayed unmatched. CDR3 residues: CASSFPQGMDNSPLHF. CDR3 DNA: TGCGCCAGCAGCTTCCCACAGGGGATGGATAATTCACCCCTCCACTTT.

The V call is TRBV10-3, the J call TRBJ2-1, with 11 bases that match TRBD1. The CDR3 is 15 amino acids. Per germline, CDR1 ENHRY and CDR2 SYGVKD. V was pared by 6 bases and J by 7 bases, with 8 bases of the junction left unmatched. In DNA, the CDR3 is TGTGCCATCAGCGAGGACAGGGGGCTCGAAAATGAGCAGTTCTTC. It encodes CAISEDRGLENEQFF.

The V gene is TRBV9, the J gene TRBJ2-2; D possibly corresponds to TRBD1 (6 bases). Trimming removed 2 bases from V and 0 bases from J, with 11 bases in between. The CDR3 covers 16 residues. Germline V CDR1 and CDR2: SGDLS, YYNGEE. In nucleotides, the CDR3 is TGTGCCAGCAGCGTTTGGGGACATGCGAACACCGGGGAGCTGTTTTTT. Translating gives CASSVWGHANTGELFF.

CDR3 sequence reads: CASSGNYNSPLHF. Written as DNA, the CDR3 is TGCGCCAGCAGCGGGAATTATAATTCACCCCTCCACTTT. The chain combines TRBV10-1 with TRBJ1-6; the D is unclear. The CDR3 is 13 residues long. Germline V gene data show CDR1 as WNHNN and CDR2 as SYGVQD (reference sequence). V lost 6 bases, J lost 4 bases, and 7 bases lay in between.

This chain links TRBV19 with TRBJ1-1, with 7 bases identical to TRBD1. The germline gives CDR1 LNHDA, CDR2 SQIVND (reference sequence). This CDR3 has 14 amino acids. The junction had 9 bases not matched to a gene; V was cut back by 7 bases and J by 4 bases. The CDR3 loop reads CASTGQGVTTEAFF. DNA of the CDR3: TGTGCCAGTACCGGTCAGGGGGTTACCACTGAAGCTTTCTTT. Full variable domain (missing parts from reference TRBV19 and TRBJ1-1): DGGITQSPKYLFRKEGQNVTLSCEQNLNHDAMYWYRQDPGQGLRLIYYSQIVNDFQKGDIAEGYSVSREKKESFPLTVTSAQKNPTAFYLCASTGQGVTTEAFFGQGTRLTVV.

The rearrangement links TRBV18 to TRBJ2-4; TRBD2 might be the D (6 bases). The CDR3 contains 17 residues. The V gene's germline CDR1 is KGHSH and CDR2 LQKENI. Trimming pared 0 bases from V and 1 base from J, leaving 13 bases between. The CDR3 nucleotides are TGTGCCAGCTCACCACCCTCCCTAGGAGGGGCCAAAAACATTCAGTACTTC. Residues: CASSPPSLGGAKNIQYF. Filled out from reference TRBV18 and TRBJ2-4, the complete variable domain reads NAGVMQNPRHLVRRRGQEARLRCSPMKGHSHVYWYRQLPEEGLKFMVYLQKENIIDESGMPKERFSAEFPKEGPSILRIQQVVRGDSAAYFCASSPPSLGGAKNIQYFGAGTRLSVL.

The sample holds one count of this clone. The rearrangement links TRBV27 to TRBJ2-3; TRBD2 might be the D (6 bases). Trimming removed 2 bases at V and 5 bases at J, with 17 bases between. The CDR3 consists of 16 residues. The germline V gene encodes CDR1 MNHEY and CDR2 SMNVEV (reference sequence). The CDR3 is CASSLSWRGGVDTQYF. CDR3 nucleotide sequence: TGTGCCAGCAGTTTAAGTTGGCGGGGAGGTGTAGATACGCAGTATTTT.

V and J are TRBV7-3 and TRBJ2-7; TRBD1 matches 8 bases. V was pared by 5 bases and J by 6 bases, with 6 bases of the junction left unmatched. Germline CDR1 and CDR2: SGHTA and FQGTGA. The CDR3 contains 13 residues. The CDR3 DNA reads TGTGCCAGCAGCACGGACAGGGAAGGCGAGCAGTACTTC. It yields the protein CASSTDREGEQYF.

This sequence joins TRBV3-1 (or the pseudogene TRBV3-2) and TRBJ2-3; 11 bases are a match to TRBD2. CDR3 length: 16 amino acids. Germline CDR1 is LGHDT and CDR2 is YNNKEL (reference sequence). The V gene end was trimmed by 4 bases and the J gene end by 2 bases; junction bases not matched to a gene: 5. The chain's CDR3 is CASSRIAGGTTDTQYF. The CDR3 bases are TGTGCCAGCAGCCGAATAGCGGGGGGGACCACAGATACGCAGTATTTT.

The chain combines TRBV7-3 with TRBJ1-2; possibly TRBD1 for D (5 bases). Germline CDR1 is SGHTA and CDR2 is FQGTGA. Trimming removed 3 bases from V and 8 bases from J, with 13 bases in between. The CDR3 contains 13 residues. In DNA, the CDR3 is TGTGCCAGCAGCTTGCAAAGGGGTAGCGGCTACACCTTC. Its translation: CASSLQRGSGYTF.

V usage is TRBV4-2 and J usage is TRBJ2-4, with TRBD2 identical over 11 bases. The junction had 15 bases not matched to a gene; V was cut back by 2 bases and J by 3 bases. The CDR3 sequence is 20 residues long. In germline, CDR1 is LGHNA, CDR2 YNFKEQ. The CDR3 nucleotides read TGTGCCAGCAGCCAATTCCCCGGGGTAGCGGGGGGGCGTAGCAAAAACATTCAGTACTTC. Its protein is CASSQFPGVAGGRSKNIQYF.

The J gene is TRBJ1-2, the V gene TRBV4-1; weak D call: TRBD1 (6 bases). The CDR3 has 21 amino acids. The germline V and J ends were trimmed by 2 bases and 5 bases, with 33 bases remaining between them. Per the germline V gene, CDR1 is MGHRA and CDR2 is YSYEKL. CDR3 sequence (DNA): TGCGCCAGCAGCCAACCCTCGGGCGAACTACTGCGGGACAAGGGGGGGTATGGCTACACCTTC. Translated, it gives CASSQPSGELLRDKGGYGYTF.

The chain employs TRBV5-4 and TRBJ1-1, with 9 bases identical to TRBD1. The ends lost 3 bases at V and 1 base at J; junction bases unmatched: 4. The CDR3 has 15 residues. CDR1 SGHNT and CDR2 YYREEE come from the germline V gene (reference sequence). CDR3 DNA: TGTGCCAGCAGCTCGTGGGGACAGGGGAACACTGAAGCTTTCTTT. This translates into CASSSWGQGNTEAFF.

This chain links TRBV6-5 with TRBJ2-7; 7 bases line up with TRBD1. The trim removed 10 bases at V and 3 bases at J, leaving 9 bases unmatched. Germline assignment: CDR1 MNHEY and CDR2 SVGAGI. CDR3 length: 13 residues. Here the CDR3 DNA reads TGTGCCACCCAATGGACAGGACGCTACGAGCAGTACGTC. Residues: CATQWTGRYEQYV.

Many counts were recorded for this clone. The rearrangement joins TRBV29-1 to TRBJ1-4, with 9 bases identical to TRBD1. This CDR3 is 14 amino acids long. V trimming: 1 base; J trimming: 5 bases; junction bases outside the gene matches: 2. The germline V gene has CDR1 SQVTM and CDR2 ANQGSEA. CDR3 nucleotide sequence: TGCAGCGTTGAAGGGACAGGGGCCAATGAAAAACTGTTTTTT. Protein sequence: CSVEGTGANEKLFF.

The genes are TRBV19 and TRBJ2-5, with 7 bases identical to TRBD1. Germline V lookup: CDR1 LNHDA, CDR2 SQIVND (reference sequence). This CDR3 spans 15 amino acids. V shed 4 bases, J shed 7 bases, and the junction held 12 bases outside the gene matches. The CDR3 loop reads CASSTPGQLPGTQYF. CDR3 nucleotides: TGTGCCAGTAGTACACCGGGACAGCTACCGGGGACCCAGTACTTC.

DNA for the CDR3: TGTGCCAGCAGCTTAGGACAGGTCAATCAGCCCCAGCATTTT. Residues: CASSLGQVNQPQHF. The rearrangement links TRBV7-9 to TRBJ1-5, with a possible D match to TRBD1 (6 bases). The CDR3 is made up of 14 amino acids. With 1 base removed from V and 3 bases from J, the gap between germline ends came to 7 bases. The germline CDR1 and CDR2 sequences are SEHNR and FQNEAQ (reference sequence).

By sample fraction, this clone is large. The gene calls are TRBV3-1 (or the pseudogene TRBV3-2) and TRBJ1-2, with D perhaps TRBD1 (5 bases). The germline CDR1 and CDR2 sequences are LGHDT and YNNKEL (reference sequence). The CDR3 has 16 amino acids. Trimming removed 2 bases at V and 6 bases at J, with 19 bases between. The CDR3 spells CASSQLRRQGGDGYTF. The CDR3 DNA is TGTGCCAGCAGCCAACTACGCCGGCAGGGCGGGGATGGCTACACCTTC.

The chain combines TRBV7-9 with TRBJ2-5; no clear D gene. Germline values: CDR1 SEHNR, CDR2 FQNEAQ (reference sequence). The CDR3 runs 11 residues. The ends were cut back, 6 bases at V and 5 bases at J, with 7 bases in the middle. CDR3 nucleotide sequence: TGTGCCAGCAGGATAGAGGAGACCCAGTACTTC. Translated, it gives CASRIEETQYF.

The chain has TRBV21-1 and TRBJ2-2; the table calls TRBD1, which could not be checked here. TRBV21-1 is annotated as a pseudogene. CDR3 length: 13 amino acids. The CDR3 here is CASSKASDRVLFF. CDR3 DNA sequence: TGTGCCAGCAGCAAAGCCTCGGACAGGGTGCTGTTTTTT.

The V and J genes are TRBV7-6 and TRBJ2-1; weak D call: TRBD1 (5 bases). V gave up 5 bases and J gave up 7 bases, with 15 bases separating them. Germline CDR1 and CDR2: SGHVS and FNYEAQ. There are 14 residues in the CDR3. CDR3 in DNA: TGTGCCAGCAGCCTACCCCAGGGAAGTAATGAGCAGTTCTTC. This encodes CASSLPQGSNEQFF.

The V call is TRBV6-5, the J call TRBJ1-5; 7 bases fit TRBD1. V lost 7 bases and J lost 7; bases outside the gene matches: 10. CDR1 is MNHEY and CDR2 is SVGAGI in the germline V gene. This CDR3 spans 14 amino acids. The CDR3 spells CASTGQGEIQPQHF. CDR3 coding DNA: TGTGCCAGCACAGGGCAGGGGGAGATCCAGCCCCAGCATTTT.

This chain joins TRBV6-6 and TRBJ1-5; 9 positions match TRBD1. This CDR3 has 14 amino acids. Germline CDR1 reads MNHNY; CDR2 reads SVGAGI (reference sequence). Trimming took 7 bases from V and 4 from J; bases not matched to a gene: 5. The CDR3 bases are TGTGCCAGCATGGGACAGGGCTATAATCAGCCCCAGCATTTT. Translated: CASMGQGYNQPQHF.